The clone carrying this T cell receptor beta chain has ten or more counts. Its antigen is as yet unknown. These data belong to a study of metastatic and nonmetastatic thyroid tumors. Study in general: Across peripheral blood and tumor or nodule tissue samples taken from malignant and benign thyroid patients, the repertoires were compared with one another. General study points: For both blood and tumor, malignant thyroid tumors reportedly showed significantly higher TCR beta diversity than benign nodules did.

The V gene end was trimmed by 5 bases and the J gene end by 6 bases; junction bases not matched to a gene: 14. The CDR3 has 17 amino acids. Germline V CDR1 and CDR2: MNHNS, SASEGT. Treatment of any kind had been given to no patient before thyroid surgery. Per the study methods: Variation in CDR3 across clinicopathological groups served as the basis for constructing a distant-metastasis classifier in papillary thyroid cancer. With MiXCR, TCRdb reprocessed the PCR reads. These V and J calls rely on TCRdb rather than the paper's analysis. The sample shows 35,000 to 55,000 clones, about 3.2% of them seen only once.

The TCR was taken from a female donor with papillary thyroid cancer or a benign thyroid nodule (not recorded which). Some clones in this sample may be carry-over from other donors' samples. The rearrangement uses TRBV6-1 and TRBJ2-1; 9 bases are shared with TRBD2. The sequenced sample consisted of blood. The CDR3 DNA sequence: TGTGCCAGCAGTTCCAAAGCGGGAGGCCGGTTGGGCAATGAGCAGTTCTTC. Translated, it gives CASSSKAGGRLGNEQFF.